This T cell receptor (beta chain) was captured by sequencing in a study of cytomegalovirus exposure and HLA in healthy donors. Study outcomes and limitations: TCR beta V- and J-gene trimming, according to a later analysis, was linked to a missense DCLRE1C variant. Reported performance of the classifier showed diagnosis of cytomegalovirus status with high specificity and sensitivity.

The primer mix had 60 Vbeta and 13 Jbeta primers. Some clones are missing from TCRdb's copy, which holds only in-frame ones; the method was immunoSEQ multiplex PCR. Among over 250,000 clones listed, about nine tenths were seen once. Germline loops: CDR1 KGHSH, CDR2 LQKENI. This CDR3 spans 15 amino acids. V lost 1 base, J lost 0 bases, and 7 bases lay in between. Remarks on this clone: Its antigen is not known.

V usage is TRBV18 and J usage is TRBJ1-3; D remains unclear. The sequence came from a man in his forties or fifties in good health and CMV-seropositive. Sequenced material: PBMCs. The CDR3 is CASSPREFSGNTIYF. The DNA for the CDR3 is TGTGCCAGCTCACCACGCGAGTTCTCTGGAAACACCATATATTTT.